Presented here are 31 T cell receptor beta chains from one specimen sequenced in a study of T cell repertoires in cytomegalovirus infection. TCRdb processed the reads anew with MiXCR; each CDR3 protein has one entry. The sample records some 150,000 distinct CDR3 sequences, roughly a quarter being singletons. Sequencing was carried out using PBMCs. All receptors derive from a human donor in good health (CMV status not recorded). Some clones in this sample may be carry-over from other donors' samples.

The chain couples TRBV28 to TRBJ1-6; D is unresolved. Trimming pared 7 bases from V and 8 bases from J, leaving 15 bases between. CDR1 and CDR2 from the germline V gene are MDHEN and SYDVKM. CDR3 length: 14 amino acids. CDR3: CASTSGGFDSPLHF. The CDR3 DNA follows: TGTGCCAGCACCTCCGGTGGGTTCGATTCACCCCTCCACTTT. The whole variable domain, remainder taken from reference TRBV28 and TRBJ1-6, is DVKVTQSSRYLVKRTGEKVFLECVQDMDHENMFWYRQDPGLGLRLIYFSYDVKMKEKGDIPEGYSVSREKKERFSLILESASTNQTSMYLCASTSGGFDSPLHFGNGTRLTVT.

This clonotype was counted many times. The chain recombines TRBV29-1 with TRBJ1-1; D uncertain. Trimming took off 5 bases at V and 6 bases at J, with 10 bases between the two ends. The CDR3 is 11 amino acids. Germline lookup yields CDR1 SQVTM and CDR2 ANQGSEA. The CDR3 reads CSVLNLSEAFF. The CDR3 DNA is TGCAGCGTTCTTAACCTATCTGAAGCTTTCTTT.

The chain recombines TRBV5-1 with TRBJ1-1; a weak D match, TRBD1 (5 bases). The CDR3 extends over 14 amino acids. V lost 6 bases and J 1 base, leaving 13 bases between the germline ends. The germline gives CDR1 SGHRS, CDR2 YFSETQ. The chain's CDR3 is CASIQELANTEAFF. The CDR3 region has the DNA TGCGCCAGCATACAGGAGTTAGCGAACACTGAAGCTTTCTTT.

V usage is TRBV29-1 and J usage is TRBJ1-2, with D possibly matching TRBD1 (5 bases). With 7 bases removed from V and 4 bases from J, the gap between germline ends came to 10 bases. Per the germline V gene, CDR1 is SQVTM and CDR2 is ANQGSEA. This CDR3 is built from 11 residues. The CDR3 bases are TGCAGCGCAGGGAGTATCTATGGCTACACCTTC. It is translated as CSAGSIYGYTF.

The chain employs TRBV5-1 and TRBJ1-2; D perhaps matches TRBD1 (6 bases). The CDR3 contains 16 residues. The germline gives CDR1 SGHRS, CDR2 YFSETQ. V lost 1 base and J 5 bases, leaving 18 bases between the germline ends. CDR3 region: CASSLQGYRTAYGYTF. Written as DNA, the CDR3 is TGCGCCAGCAGCTTGCAAGGTTATAGGACAGCGTATGGCTACACCTTC. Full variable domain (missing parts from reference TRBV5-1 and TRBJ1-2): KAGVTQTPRYLIKTRGQQVTLSCSPISGHRSVSWYQQTPGQGLQFLFEYFSETQRNKGNFPGRFSGRQFSNSRSEMNVSTLELGDSALYLCASSLQGYRTAYGYTFGSGTRLTVV.

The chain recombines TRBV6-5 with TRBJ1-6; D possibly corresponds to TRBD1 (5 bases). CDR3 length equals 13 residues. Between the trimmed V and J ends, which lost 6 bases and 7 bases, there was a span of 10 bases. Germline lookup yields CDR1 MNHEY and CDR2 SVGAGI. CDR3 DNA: TGTGCCAGCAGGGGGGGGGTAAATTCACCCCTCCACTTT. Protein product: CASRGGVNSPLHF.

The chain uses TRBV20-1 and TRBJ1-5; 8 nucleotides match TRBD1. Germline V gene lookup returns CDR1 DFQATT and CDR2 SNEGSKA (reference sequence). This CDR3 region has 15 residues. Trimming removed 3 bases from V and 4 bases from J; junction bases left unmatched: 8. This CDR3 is CSARPDQGANQPQHF. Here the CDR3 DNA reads TGCAGTGCTAGGCCCGATCAGGGGGCAAATCAGCCCCAGCATTTT.

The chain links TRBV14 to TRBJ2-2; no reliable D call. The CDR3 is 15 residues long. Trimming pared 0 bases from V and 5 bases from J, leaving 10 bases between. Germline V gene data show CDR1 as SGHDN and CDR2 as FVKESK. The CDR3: CASSQESGWTGELFF. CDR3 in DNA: TGTGCCAGCAGCCAAGAGTCAGGTTGGACCGGGGAGCTGTTTTTT.

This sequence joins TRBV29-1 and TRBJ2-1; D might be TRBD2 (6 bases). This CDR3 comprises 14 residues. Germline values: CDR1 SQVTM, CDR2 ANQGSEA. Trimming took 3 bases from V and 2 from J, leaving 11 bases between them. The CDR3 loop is CSVEKTGAYNEQFF. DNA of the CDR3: TGCAGCGTTGAGAAGACGGGGGCCTACAATGAGCAGTTCTTC.

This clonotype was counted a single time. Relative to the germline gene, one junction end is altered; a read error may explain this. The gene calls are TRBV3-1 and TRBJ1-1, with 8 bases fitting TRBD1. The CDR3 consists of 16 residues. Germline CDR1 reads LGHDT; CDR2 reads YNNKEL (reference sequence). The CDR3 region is CANSHDTGTGNTEAFF. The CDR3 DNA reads TGTGCCAACAGCCATGATACCGGGACAGGGAACACTGAAGCTTTCTTT.

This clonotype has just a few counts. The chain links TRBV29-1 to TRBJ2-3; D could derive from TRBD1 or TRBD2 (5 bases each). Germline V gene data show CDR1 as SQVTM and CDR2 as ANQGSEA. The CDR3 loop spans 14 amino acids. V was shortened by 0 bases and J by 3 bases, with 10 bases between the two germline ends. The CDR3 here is CSVEDGTGTDTQYF. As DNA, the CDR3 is TGCAGCGTTGAAGACGGGACGGGAACAGATACGCAGTATTTT.

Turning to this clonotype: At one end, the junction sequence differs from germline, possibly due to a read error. In DNA, the CDR3 is TGTGCCAGCAGTTTGGGAATCTCTGAAGCTTACTTT. Protein: CASSLGISEAYF. The J gene is TRBJ1-1, the V gene TRBV12-3 or TRBV12-4, with D uncertain. The CDR3 is 12 amino acids.

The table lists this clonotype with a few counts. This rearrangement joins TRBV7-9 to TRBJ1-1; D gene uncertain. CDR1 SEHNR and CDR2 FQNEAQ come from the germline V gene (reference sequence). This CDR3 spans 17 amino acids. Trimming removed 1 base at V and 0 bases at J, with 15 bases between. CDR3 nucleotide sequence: TGTGCCAGCAGCTTAGGCGGGTCAGCCCGCATGAACACTGAAGCTTTCTTT. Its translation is CASSLGGSARMNTEAFF.

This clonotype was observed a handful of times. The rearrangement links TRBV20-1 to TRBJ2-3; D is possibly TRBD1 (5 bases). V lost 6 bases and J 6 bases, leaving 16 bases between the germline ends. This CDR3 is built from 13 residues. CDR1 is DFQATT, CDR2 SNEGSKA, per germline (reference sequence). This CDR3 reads CSAPAQGADTQYF. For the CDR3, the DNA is TGCAGTGCCCCAGCCCAGGGTGCGGATACGCAGTATTTT.

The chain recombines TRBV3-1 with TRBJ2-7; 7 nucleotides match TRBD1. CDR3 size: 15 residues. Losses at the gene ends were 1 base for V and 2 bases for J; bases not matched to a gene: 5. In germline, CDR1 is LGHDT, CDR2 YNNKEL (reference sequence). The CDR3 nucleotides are TGTGCCAGCAGCCAAGCACAGGGGAAGACCTACGAGCAGTACTTC. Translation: CASSQAQGKTYEQYF.

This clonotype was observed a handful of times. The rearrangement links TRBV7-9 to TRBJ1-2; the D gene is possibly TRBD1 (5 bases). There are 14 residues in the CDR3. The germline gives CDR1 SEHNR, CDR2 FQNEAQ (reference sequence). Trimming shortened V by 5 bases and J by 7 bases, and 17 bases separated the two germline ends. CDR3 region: CASSPSRGEGGYTF. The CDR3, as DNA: TGTGCCAGCAGCCCTTCACGGGGGGAGGGTGGCTACACCTTC.

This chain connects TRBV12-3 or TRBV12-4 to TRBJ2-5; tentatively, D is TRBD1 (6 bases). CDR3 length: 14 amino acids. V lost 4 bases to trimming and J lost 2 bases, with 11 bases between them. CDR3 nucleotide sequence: TGTGCCAGCAGTTCCTTACAGGGTCAAGAGACCCAGTACTTC. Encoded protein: CASSSLQGQETQYF.

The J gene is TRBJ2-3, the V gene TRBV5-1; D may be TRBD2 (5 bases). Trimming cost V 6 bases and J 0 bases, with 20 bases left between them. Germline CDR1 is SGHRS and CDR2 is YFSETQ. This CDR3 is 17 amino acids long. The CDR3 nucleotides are TGCGCCAGCAATATTAGAAGTCCTCGGGGAAGCACAGATACGCAGTATTTT. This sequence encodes CASNIRSPRGSTDTQYF. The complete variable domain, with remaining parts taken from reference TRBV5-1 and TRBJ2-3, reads KAGVTQTPRYLIKTRGQQVTLSCSPISGHRSVSWYQQTPGQGLQFLFEYFSETQRNKGNFPGRFSGRQFSNSRSEMNVSTLELGDSALYLCASNIRSPRGSTDTQYFGPGTRLTVL.

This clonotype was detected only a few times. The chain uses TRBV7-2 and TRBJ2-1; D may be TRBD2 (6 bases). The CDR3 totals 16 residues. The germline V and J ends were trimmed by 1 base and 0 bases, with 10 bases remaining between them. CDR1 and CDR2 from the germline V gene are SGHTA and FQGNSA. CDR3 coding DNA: TGTGCCAGCAGCTTAGTCGGCGGGGCCTCCTACAATGAGCAGTTCTTC. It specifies CASSLVGGASYNEQFF.

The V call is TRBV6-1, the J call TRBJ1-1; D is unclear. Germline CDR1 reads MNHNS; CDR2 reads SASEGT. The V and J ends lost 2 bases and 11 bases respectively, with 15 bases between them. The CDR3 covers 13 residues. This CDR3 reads CASSELPTSWAFF. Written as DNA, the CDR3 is TGTGCCAGCAGTGAACTTCCAACATCATGGGCTTTCTTT.

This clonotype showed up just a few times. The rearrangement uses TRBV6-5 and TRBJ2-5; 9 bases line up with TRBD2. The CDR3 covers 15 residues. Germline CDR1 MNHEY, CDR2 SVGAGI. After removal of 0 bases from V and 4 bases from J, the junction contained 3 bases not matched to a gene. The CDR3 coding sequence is TGTGCCAGCAGTTACTCGGCGGGGGGGAGAGAGACCCAGTACTTC. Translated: CASSYSAGGRETQYF.

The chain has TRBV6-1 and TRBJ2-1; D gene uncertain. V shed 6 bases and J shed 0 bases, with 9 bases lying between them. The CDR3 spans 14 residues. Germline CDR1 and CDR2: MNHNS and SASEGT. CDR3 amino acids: CASRAESSYNEQFF. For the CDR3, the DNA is TGTGCCAGCAGGGCGGAAAGCTCCTACAATGAGCAGTTCTTC.

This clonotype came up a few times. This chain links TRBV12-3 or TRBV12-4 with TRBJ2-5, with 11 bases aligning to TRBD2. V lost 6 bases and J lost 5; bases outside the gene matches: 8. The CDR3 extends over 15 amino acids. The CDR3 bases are TGTGCCAGCAGCCCACTAGCGGGAGTTGCTGAGACCCAGTACTTC. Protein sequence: CASSPLAGVAETQYF.

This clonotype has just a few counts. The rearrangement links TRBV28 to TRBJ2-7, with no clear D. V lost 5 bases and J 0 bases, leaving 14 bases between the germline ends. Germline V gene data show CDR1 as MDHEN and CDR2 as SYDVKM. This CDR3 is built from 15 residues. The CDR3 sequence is CASSRDINRSYEQYF. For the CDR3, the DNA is TGTGCCAGCAGTCGAGACATCAATCGCTCCTACGAGCAGTACTTC. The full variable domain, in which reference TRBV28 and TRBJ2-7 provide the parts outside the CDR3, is DVKVTQSSRYLVKRTGEKVFLECVQDMDHENMFWYRQDPGLGLRLIYFSYDVKMKEKGDIPEGYSVSREKKERFSLILESASTNQTSMYLCASSRDINRSYEQYFGPGTRLTVT.

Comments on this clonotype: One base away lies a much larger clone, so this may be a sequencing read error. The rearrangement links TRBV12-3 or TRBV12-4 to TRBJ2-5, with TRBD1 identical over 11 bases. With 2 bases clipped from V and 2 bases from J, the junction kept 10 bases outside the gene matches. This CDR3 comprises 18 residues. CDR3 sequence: CASSLWDRGTGKQETQYF. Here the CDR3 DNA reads TGTGCCAGCAGTTTATGGGACAGGGGGACGGGTAAGCAAGAGACCCAGTACTTC.

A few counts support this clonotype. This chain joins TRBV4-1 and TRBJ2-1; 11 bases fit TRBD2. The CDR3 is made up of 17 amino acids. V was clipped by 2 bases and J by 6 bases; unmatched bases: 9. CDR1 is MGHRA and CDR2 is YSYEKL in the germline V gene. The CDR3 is CASSQQIAGGLGNEQFF. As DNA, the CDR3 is TGCGCCAGCAGCCAACAGATAGCGGGGGGGCTCGGCAATGAGCAGTTCTTC.

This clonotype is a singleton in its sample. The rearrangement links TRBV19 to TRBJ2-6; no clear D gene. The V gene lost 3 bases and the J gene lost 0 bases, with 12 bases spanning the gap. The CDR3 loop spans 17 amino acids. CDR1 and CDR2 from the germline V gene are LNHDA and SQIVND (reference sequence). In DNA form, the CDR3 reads TGTGCCAGTAGTATTTTCTCGACCGGCTCTGGGGCCAACGTCCTGACTTTC. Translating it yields CASSIFSTGSGANVLTF.

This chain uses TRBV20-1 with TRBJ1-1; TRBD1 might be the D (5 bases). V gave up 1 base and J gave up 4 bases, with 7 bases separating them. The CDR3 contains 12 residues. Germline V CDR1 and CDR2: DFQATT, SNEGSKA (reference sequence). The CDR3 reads CSARGGATEAFF. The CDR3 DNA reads TGCAGTGCTAGAGGCGGGGCCACTGAAGCTTTCTTT.

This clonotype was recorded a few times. CDR3 nucleotide sequence: TGTGCCAGCAGAGGCGACTATGAGCAGTTCTTC. The encoded protein is CASRGDYEQFF. This chain links TRBV6-5 with TRBJ2-1; D remains unclear. The V gene's germline CDR1 is MNHEY and CDR2 SVGAGI. V gave up 6 bases and J gave up 8 bases, with 8 bases separating them. This CDR3 comprises 11 residues.

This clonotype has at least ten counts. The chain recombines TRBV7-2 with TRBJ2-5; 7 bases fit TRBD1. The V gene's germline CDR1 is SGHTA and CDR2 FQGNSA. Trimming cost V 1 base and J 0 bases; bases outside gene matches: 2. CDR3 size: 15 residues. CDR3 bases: TGTGCCAGCAGCTTAGTGGACAGGTACCAAGAGACCCAGTACTTC. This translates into CASSLVDRYQETQYF.

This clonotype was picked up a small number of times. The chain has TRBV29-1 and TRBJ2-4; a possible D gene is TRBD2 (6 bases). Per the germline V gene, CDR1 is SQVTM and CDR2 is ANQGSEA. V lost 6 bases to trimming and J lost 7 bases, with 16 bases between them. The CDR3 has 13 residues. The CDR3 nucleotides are TGCAGCGTCACAGATAGCGGCGTGAACATTCAGTACTTC. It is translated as CSVTDSGVNIQYF.